The T cell receptor (beta chain) under discussion was sequenced for a study of control samples from healthy donors and cancer patients. Repertoires were generated with immunoSEQ multiplex PCR, while TCRdb's copy carries only in-frame clones and drops some. The profile covers a few hundred thousand clones, with around 90% appearing a single time and more than 6% taken by the ten largest. This CDR3 region has 14 residues. From germline, CDR1 is SNHLY and CDR2 FYNNEI. V was clipped by 6 bases and J by 5 bases, with 13 bases between them. The gene calls are TRBV2 and TRBJ2-2; D is tentatively TRBD1 or TRBD2 (5 bases each). This receptor was taken from a man aged 35-49 years with head and neck cancer. Sequences were obtained from PBMCs. The CDR3 here is CASRSGLGTGELFF. The CDR3 DNA reads TGTGCCAGCAGGTCGGGGCTTGGAACCGGGGAGCTGTTTTTT.